This T cell receptor beta chain was sequenced for a study of blood T cell repertoires in COVID-19. Study in general: Researchers got acute and convalescent COVID-19 samples from the United States, Italy and Spain. The cDNA or gDNA used as material had been derived from T cells, B-cell-depleted T cells, or PBMCs.

Authors' analysis steps: Amplification of reference gene primers was used by the study to estimate nucleated cell counts. Generated by immunoSEQ multiplex PCR, the TCRdb table keeps only in-frame clones and is missing some. The DNA gave D and trimming, while V, J and clone size come from that table. The sample has about 26,000 clones; 82% are singletons. The germline V gene has CDR1 SGHTA and CDR2 FQGNSA. The V gene end was trimmed by 3 bases and the J gene end by 3 bases; junction bases not matched to a gene: 2. The CDR3 is made up of 14 amino acids. Sequencing was done on a sample of peripheral blood. The sequence derives from a human donor in a cohort sampled during active COVID-19. This rearrangement joins TRBV7-2 to TRBJ2-7, with 10 positions matching TRBD2. The CDR3 sequence: CASSFTSGNYEQYF. Here the CDR3 DNA reads TGTGCCAGCAGCTTCACTAGCGGGAACTACGAGCAGTACTTC.